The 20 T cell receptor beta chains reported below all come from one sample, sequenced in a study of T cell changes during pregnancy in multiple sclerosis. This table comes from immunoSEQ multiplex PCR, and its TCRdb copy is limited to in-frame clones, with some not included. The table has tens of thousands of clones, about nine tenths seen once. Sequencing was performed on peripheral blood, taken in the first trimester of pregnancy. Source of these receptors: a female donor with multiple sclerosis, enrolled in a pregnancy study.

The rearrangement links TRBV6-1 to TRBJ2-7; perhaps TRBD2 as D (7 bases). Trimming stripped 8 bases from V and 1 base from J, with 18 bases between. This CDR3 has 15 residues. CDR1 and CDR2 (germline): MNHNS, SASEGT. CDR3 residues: CASGIGGGFSYEQYF. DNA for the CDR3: TGTGCCAGCGGAATCGGCGGGGGCTTTTCCTACGAGCAGTACTTC.

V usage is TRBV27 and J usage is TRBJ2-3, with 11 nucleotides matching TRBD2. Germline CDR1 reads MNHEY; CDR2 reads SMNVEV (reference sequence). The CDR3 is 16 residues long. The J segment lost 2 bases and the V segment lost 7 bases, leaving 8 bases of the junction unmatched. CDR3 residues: CASTPGLAGPTDTQYF. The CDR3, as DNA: TGTGCCAGCACCCCCGGACTAGCGGGCCCCACAGATACGCAGTATTTT.

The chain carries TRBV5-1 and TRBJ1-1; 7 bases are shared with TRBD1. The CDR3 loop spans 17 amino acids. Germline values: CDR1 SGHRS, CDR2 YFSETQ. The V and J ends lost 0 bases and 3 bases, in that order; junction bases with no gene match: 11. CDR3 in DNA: TGCGCCAGCAGCTTGGGCGGGCTTGACAGGGCCGACACTGAAGCTTTCTTT. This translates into CASSLGGLDRADTEAFF.

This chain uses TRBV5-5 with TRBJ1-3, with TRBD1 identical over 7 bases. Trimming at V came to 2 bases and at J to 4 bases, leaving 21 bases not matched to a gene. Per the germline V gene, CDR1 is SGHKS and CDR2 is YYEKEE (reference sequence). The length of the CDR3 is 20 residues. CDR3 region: CASSLGVSYRGAVKGNTIYF. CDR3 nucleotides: TGTGCCAGCAGCTTAGGGGTAAGTTACAGGGGAGCTGTGAAAGGAAACACCATATATTTT.

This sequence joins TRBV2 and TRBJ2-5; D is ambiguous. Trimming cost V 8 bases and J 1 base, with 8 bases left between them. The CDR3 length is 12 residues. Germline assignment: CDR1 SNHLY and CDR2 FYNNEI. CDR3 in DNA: TGTGCCAGCGTCACTTTCCAAGAGACCCAGTACTTC. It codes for CASVTFQETQYF.

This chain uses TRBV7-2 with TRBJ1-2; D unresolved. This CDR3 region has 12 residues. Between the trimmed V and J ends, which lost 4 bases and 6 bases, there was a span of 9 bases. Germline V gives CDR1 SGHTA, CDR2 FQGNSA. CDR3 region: CASSYSRDGYTF. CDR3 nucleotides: TGTGCCAGCAGCTACTCTCGAGATGGCTACACCTTC.

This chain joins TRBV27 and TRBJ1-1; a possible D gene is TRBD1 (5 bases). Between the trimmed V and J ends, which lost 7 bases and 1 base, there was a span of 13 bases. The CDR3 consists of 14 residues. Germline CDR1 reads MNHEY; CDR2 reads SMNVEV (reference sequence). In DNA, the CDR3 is TGTGCCAGCACCCCGGGAGGGGCGAACACTGAAGCTTTCTTT. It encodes CASTPGGANTEAFF.

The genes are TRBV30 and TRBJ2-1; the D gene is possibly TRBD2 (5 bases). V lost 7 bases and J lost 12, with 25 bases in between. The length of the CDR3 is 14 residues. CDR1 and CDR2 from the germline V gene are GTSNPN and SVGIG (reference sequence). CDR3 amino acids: CASDFEDSRYPQFF. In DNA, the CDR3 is TGTGCCTCCGATTTTGAGGACTCTCGATATCCGCAGTTCTTC.

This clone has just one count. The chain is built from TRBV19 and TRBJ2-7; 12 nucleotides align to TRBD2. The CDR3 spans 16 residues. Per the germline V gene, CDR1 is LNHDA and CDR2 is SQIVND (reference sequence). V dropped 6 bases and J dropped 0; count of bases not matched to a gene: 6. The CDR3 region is CASRTSGGKSSYEQYF. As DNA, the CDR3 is TGTGCCAGTAGGACTAGCGGGGGTAAGTCCTCCTACGAGCAGTACTTC.

The CDR3 region has the DNA TGTGCCAGCTCTTGGGACACCACTGAAGCTTTCTTT. Translating gives CASSWDTTEAFF. The chain uses TRBV7-9 and TRBJ1-1, with D possibly being TRBD1 (6 bases). From germline, CDR1 is SEHNR and CDR2 FQNEAQ (reference sequence). Trimming removed 8 bases from V and 4 bases from J, with 11 bases in between. The CDR3 length is 12 residues.

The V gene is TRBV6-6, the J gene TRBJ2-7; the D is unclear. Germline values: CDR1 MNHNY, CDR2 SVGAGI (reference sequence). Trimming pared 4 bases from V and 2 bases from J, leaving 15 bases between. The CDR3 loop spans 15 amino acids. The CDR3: CASSSVVSPPYEQYF. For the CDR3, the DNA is TGTGCCAGCAGTTCCGTAGTGAGCCCTCCCTACGAGCAGTACTTC.

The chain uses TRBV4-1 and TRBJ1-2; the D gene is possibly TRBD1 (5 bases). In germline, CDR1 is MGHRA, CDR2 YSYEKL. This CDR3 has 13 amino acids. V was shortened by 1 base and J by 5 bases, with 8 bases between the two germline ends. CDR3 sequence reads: CASSQVGGYGYTF. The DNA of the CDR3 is TGCGCCAGCAGCCAAGTTGGGGGGTATGGCTACACCTTC.

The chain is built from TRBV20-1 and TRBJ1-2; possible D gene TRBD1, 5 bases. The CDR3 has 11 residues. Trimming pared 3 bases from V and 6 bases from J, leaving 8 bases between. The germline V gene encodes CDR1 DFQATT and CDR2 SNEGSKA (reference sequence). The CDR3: CSASLGDGYTF. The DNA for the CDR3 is TGCAGTGCTAGTCTAGGGGATGGCTACACCTTC.

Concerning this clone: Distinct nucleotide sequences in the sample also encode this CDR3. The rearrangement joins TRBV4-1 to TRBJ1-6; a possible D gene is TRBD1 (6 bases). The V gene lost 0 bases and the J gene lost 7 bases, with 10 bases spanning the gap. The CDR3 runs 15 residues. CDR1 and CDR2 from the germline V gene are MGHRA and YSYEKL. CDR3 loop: CASSQETGSNSPLHF. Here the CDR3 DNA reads TGCGCCAGCAGCCAAGAGACAGGCTCAAATTCACCCCTCCACTTT.

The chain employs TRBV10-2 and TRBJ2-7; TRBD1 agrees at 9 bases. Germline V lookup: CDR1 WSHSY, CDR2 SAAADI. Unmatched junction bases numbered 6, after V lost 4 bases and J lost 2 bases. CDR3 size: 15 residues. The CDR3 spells CASSATGTGTYEQYF. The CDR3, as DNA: TGCGCCAGCAGTGCAACCGGGACAGGGACCTACGAGCAGTACTTC.

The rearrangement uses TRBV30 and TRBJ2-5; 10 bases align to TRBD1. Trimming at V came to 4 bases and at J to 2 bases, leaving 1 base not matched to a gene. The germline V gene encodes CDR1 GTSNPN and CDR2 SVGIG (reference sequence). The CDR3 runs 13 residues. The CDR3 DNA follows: TGTGCCTGGATGGGACAGGGGCAAGAGACCCAGTACTTC. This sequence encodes CAWMGQGQETQYF.

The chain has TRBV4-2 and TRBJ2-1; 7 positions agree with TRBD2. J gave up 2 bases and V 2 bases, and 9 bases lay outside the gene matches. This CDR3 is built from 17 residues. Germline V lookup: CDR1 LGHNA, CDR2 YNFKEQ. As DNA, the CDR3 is TGTGCCAGCAGCCAAAAACCGGGACTACAGACCTACAATGAGCAGTTCTTC. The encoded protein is CASSQKPGLQTYNEQFF.

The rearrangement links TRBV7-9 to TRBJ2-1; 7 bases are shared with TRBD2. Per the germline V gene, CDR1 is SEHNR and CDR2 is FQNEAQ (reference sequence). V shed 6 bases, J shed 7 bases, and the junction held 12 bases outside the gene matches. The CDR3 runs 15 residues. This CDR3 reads CASSSTEAGVNEQFF. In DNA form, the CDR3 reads TGTGCCAGCAGTTCTACTGAGGCGGGAGTGAATGAGCAGTTCTTC.

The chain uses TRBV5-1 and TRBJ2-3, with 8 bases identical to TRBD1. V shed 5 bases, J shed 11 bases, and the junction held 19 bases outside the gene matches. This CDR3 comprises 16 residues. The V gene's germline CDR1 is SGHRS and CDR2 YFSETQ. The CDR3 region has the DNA TGCGCCAGCAGATCAAATACTATAATATCCGGGACAGGGCAGTATTTT. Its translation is CASRSNTIISGTGQYF.

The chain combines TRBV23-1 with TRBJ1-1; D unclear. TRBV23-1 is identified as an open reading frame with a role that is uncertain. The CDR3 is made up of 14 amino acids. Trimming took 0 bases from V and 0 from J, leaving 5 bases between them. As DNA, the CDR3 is TGCGCCAGCAGTCAATCCCCGTTGAACACTGAAGCTTTCTTT. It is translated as CASSQSPLNTEAFF.